This is a list of T cell receptor beta chains from one sample in a study of CD8+CD57+ T cells in acquired aplastic anemia. TCRdb recomputed calls from the reads with MiXCR, one row per CDR3 protein. The sample records roughly 500,000 distinct CDR3 sequences, around 32% being singletons. Sequencing used sorted CD4+, CD8+, or CD8+CD57+ T cells (not recorded which) from PBMCs. The source of these receptors is a human donor with aplastic anemia. Both conserved end residues are part of each CDR3. The order of the fields is J gene, V gene, CDR3 protein.

j_gene: TRBJ1-5
v_gene: TRBV4-2
CDR3aa: CASSQDPVSDQPQHF

j_gene: TRBJ2-5
v_gene: TRBV19
CDR3aa: CASSWPRGAQYF

j_gene: TRBJ1-6
v_gene: TRBV12-3/TRBV12-4
CDR3aa: CASSSQTGTSNSPLHF

j_gene: TRBJ1-5
v_gene: TRBV2
CDR3aa: CASSWAANQPQHF

j_gene: TRBJ1-5
v_gene: TRBV14
CDR3aa: CASSQPGQNQPQHF

j_gene: TRBJ2-7
v_gene: TRBV7-9
CDR3aa: CASSLGQGACEQYF

j_gene: TRBJ2-7
v_gene: TRBV5-6
CDR3aa: CASSLSGVSDEQYF

j_gene: TRBJ2-2
v_gene: TRBV7-2
CDR3aa: CASSLAFTDTGELFF

j_gene: TRBJ1-5
v_gene: TRBV12-3/TRBV12-4
CDR3aa: CASSPDTSPGQPQHF

j_gene: TRBJ2-7
v_gene: TRBV20-1
CDR3aa: CSASGGAGEQYF

j_gene: TRBJ2-7
v_gene: TRBV9
CDR3aa: CASSVTGSYEQYF

j_gene: TRBJ2-1
v_gene: TRBV11-2
CDR3aa: CAGTSGGLPTYNEQFF

j_gene: TRBJ2-7
v_gene: TRBV9
CDR3aa: CASSVDDRGSYEQYF

j_gene: TRBJ1-1
v_gene: TRBV20-1
CDR3aa: CSARTDMNTEAFF

j_gene: TRBJ2-7
v_gene: TRBV2
CDR3aa: CASSLLSRQGYEQYF

j_gene: TRBJ1-1
v_gene: TRBV9
CDR3aa: CASSPFGARNTEAFF

j_gene: TRBJ2-3
v_gene: TRBV6-2/TRBV6-3
CDR3aa: CASSYSIMAGGSTDTQYF

j_gene: TRBJ1-5
v_gene: TRBV7-6
CDR3aa: CASSPRHGSNQPQHF

j_gene: TRBJ2-3
v_gene: TRBV5-4
CDR3aa: CASSLALRTGGTDTQYF

j_gene: TRBJ1-2
v_gene: TRBV20-1
CDR3aa: CSAKGTGAGYGYTF

j_gene: TRBJ1-2
v_gene: TRBV4-2
CDR3aa: CASSLGQREYGYTF